What follows is one T cell receptor (beta chain) and its context. The antigen remains unidentified. The data derive from a study of CD8+ T cells in alopecia areata. About the research overall: Treated patients were given oral tofacitinib, which was dosed at 5 to 10 mg twice daily.

Study-wide results and caveats: On tofacitinib, scalp clonality and expanded CD8+ clones among top 100 fell significantly.

The CDR3 runs 15 residues. Trimming at V came to 6 bases and at J to 0 bases, leaving 8 bases not matched to a gene. Germline V gene sequence: CDR1 SGHTS, CDR2 YDEGEE. Following RNA extraction, reverse transcription yielded cDNA that acted as the sequencing template. Clones were read by immunoSEQ multiplex PCR, and TCRdb kept only the in-frame ones, dropping some. The repertoire holds roughly 200,000 clones, with about three fifths as singletons. This sample's treatment: oral pan-JAK inhibitor, 5-10 mg twice daily. The chain joins TRBV5-8 to TRBJ1-2, with 7 bases fitting TRBD1. The sequence came from a human donor with alopecia areata. The source material was CD8+ T cells sorted from blood, sampled at week 24, from a patient treated with tofacitinib. The chain's CDR3 is CASNWEDRTNYGYTF. The CDR3, as DNA: TGTGCCAGCAATTGGGAGGACAGGACTAACTATGGCTACACCTTC.